The following is a T cell receptor beta chain sequence with its context. The antigen is unknown. These data originate in a study of cytomegalovirus exposure and HLA in healthy donors. Study-level results: HLA alleles were associated with fewer than 20,000 TCR beta sequences in a later analysis at 0.05 false discovery rate. Most TCR sequences showed up rarely, but some public TCRs showed up in many donors.

The study ran its PCR with 60 Vbeta and 13 Jbeta primers. Data came from immunoSEQ multiplex PCR; TCRdb stores just in-frame clones and leaves some out. The table includes roughly 160,000 clones, over 75% detected once. V lost 3 bases to trimming and J lost 4 bases; unmatched junction nucleotides: 14. The CDR3 contains 17 residues. Germline loops: CDR1 SGDLS, CDR2 YYNGEE. J is TRBJ2-5 and V is TRBV9, with TRBD2 matching over 8 bases. The TCR comes from a woman in her thirties in good health and CMV-seronegative. Sequenced input: PBMCs. The CDR3 nucleotides read TGTGCCAGCAGCGGTGGTGAAGGCGGGGGGCTGGGAGAGACCCAGTACTTC. Encoded protein: CASSGGEGGGLGETQYF.